Listed below are T cell receptor beta chains from one sample, sequenced in a study of T cells in Graves' hyperthyroidism and ophthalmopathy. MiXCR, run by TCRdb on the multiplex PCR reads, gives a single entry per CDR3 protein. The data hold fewer than 700,000 distinct CDR3 sequences, with about a sixth observed a single time. Sequenced material: blood. The receptors were gathered from a woman aged 18-29 years with Graves' ophthalmopathy. Each CDR3 is given with its conserved first and last residue. A D gene is named only where the DNA matches it firmly. For some rows the clone size is stated as once, few or many, or as a class when expanded; others skip it.

>TRBJ1-1|few|TRBV19|TRBD1
CASTSGQGAEAFF
TGTGCCAGTACCTCCGGACAGGGCGCTGAAGCTTTCTTT
>TRBJ2-7|.|TRBV2|TRBD2
CASGTSGTVYEQYF
TGTGCCAGCGGGACTAGCGGGACCGTCTACGAGCAGTACTTC
>TRBJ2-3|many|TRBV24-1|.
CATSDPTGTDTQYF
TGTGCCACCAGTGATCCGACAGGCACAGATACGCAGTATTTT
>TRBJ1-5|few|TRBV6-1|.
CASSPRVGNSNQPQHF
TGTGCCAGCAGCCCCCGGGTGGGGAATAGCAATCAGCCCCAGCATTTT
>TRBJ1-5|.|TRBV6-1|.
CASSEDGGSNQPQHF
TGTGCCAGCAGTGAAGACGGGGGGAGCAATCAGCCCCAGCATTTT
>TRBJ1-2|many|TRBV7-9|TRBD1
CASRPITTRQGAYGYTF
TGTGCCAGCAGACCAATCACAACAAGACAGGGGGCCTATGGCTACACCTTC
>TRBJ2-1|many|TRBV3-1|.
CASSQVPAARYNEQFF
TGTGCCAGCAGCCAAGTACCTGCGGCTAGATACAATGAGCAGTTCTTC
>TRBJ2-7|few|TRBV6-1|TRBD1
CASKDRESYEQYF
TGTGCCAGCAAGGACAGGGAATCCTACGAGCAGTACTTC
>TRBJ2-1|.|TRBV4-3|.
CASSQDTAEYNEQFF
TGCGCCAGCAGCCAAGATACAGCGGAGTACAATGAGCAGTTCTTC
>TRBJ2-1|few|TRBV6-5|TRBD2
CASSYSSGGGNNEQFF
TGTGCCAGCAGTTACTCTAGCGGGGGGGGAAACAATGAGCAGTTCTTC
>TRBJ2-5|few|TRBV10-3|.
CAIREAEYQETQYF
TGTGCCATCAGGGAAGCGGAGTACCAAGAGACCCAGTACTTC
>TRBJ1-5|.|TRBV20-1|.
CSASDSSGYNQPQHF
TGCAGTGCATCAGACAGCTCGGGGTACAATCAGCCCCAGCATTTT
>TRBJ1-2|few|TRBV5-1|.
CASSLNLDKGYGYTF
TGCGCCAGCAGCTTGAATTTGGACAAGGGCTATGGCTACACCTTC
>TRBJ1-1|many|TRBV7-2|.
CASSPRGGLGTEAFF
TGTGCCAGCAGCCCACGGGGGGGGTTGGGCACTGAAGCTTTCTTT
>TRBJ1-1|few|TRBV16|TRBD1
CASRDRNSMNTEAFF
TGTGCCAGCCGGGACAGAAACTCCATGAACACTGAAGCTTTCTTT
>TRBJ1-2|few|TRBV29-1|.
CSVSGGDLANYGYTF
TGCAGCGTTTCGGGAGGGGATCTAGCTAACTATGGCTACACCTTC
>TRBJ1-4|many|TRBV2|TRBD1
CASGGQGSEKLFF
TGTGCCAGCGGGGGACAGGGTTCTGAAAAACTGTTTTTT
>TRBJ1-4|many|TRBV30|.
CASQDRSNEKLFF
TGTGCCTCCCAGGACAGATCTAATGAAAAACTGTTTTTT
>TRBJ1-5|.|TRBV6-5|TRBD1
CASSYSGQGFEGNQPQHF
TGTGCCAGCAGTTACTCGGGACAGGGGTTTGAGGGCAATCAGCCCCAGCATTTT
>TRBJ1-2|many|TRBV11-2|TRBD1
CASSLDISTGGYGYTF
TGTGCCAGCAGCTTAGATATTTCGACAGGGGGCTATGGCTACACCTTC
>TRBJ1-3|.|TRBV18|.
CASSQMTGVSGNTIYF
TGTGCCAGCTCACAAATGACAGGCGTCTCTGGAAACACCATATATTTT
>TRBJ2-2|few|TRBV11-3|TRBD2
CASSPRSGGGELFF
TGTGCCAGCAGCCCCCGTTCGGGGGGCGGGGAGCTGTTTTTT
>TRBJ1-1|.|TRBV11-2|TRBD1
CASKGTGTNTEAFF
TGTGCCAGCAAAGGGACAGGGACGAACACTGAAGCTTTCTTT
>TRBJ1-4|many|TRBV20-1|.
CSARGGVGKLFF
TGCAGTGCTAGAGGCGGGGTCGGAAAACTGTTTTTT
>TRBJ2-7|many|TRBV20-1|TRBD2
CSASSAGGSYEQYF
TGCAGTGCTAGTAGCGCGGGGGGATCCTACGAGCAGTACTTC
>TRBJ2-1|.|TRBV7-2|TRBD1
CASSKILDRGPNEQFF
TGTGCCAGCAGCAAAATCCTGGACAGGGGCCCCAATGAGCAGTTCTTC
>TRBJ1-2|few|TRBV19|TRBD1
CASSTPTGGNNYGYTF
TGTGCCAGTAGTACTCCGACAGGGGGTAACAACTATGGCTACACCTTC
>TRBJ1-1|.|TRBV19|.
CASSASLNTEAFF
TGTGCCAGTAGTGCCAGCTTGAACACTGAAGCTTTCTTT
>TRBJ1-6|many|TRBV2|.
CASSEAGSPLHF
TGTGCCAGCAGTGAAGCAGGTTCACCCCTCCACTTT